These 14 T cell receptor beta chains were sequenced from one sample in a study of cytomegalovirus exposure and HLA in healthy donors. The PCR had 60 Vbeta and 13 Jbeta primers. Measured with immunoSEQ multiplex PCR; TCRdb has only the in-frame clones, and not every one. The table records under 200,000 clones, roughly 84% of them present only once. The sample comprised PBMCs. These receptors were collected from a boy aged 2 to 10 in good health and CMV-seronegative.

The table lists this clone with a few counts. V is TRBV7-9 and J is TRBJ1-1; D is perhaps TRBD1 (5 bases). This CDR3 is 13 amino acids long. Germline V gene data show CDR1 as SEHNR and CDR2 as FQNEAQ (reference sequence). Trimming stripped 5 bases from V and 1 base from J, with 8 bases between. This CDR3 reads CASSLGQNTEAFF. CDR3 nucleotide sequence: TGTGCCAGCAGCCTGGGGCAGAACACTGAAGCTTTCTTT.

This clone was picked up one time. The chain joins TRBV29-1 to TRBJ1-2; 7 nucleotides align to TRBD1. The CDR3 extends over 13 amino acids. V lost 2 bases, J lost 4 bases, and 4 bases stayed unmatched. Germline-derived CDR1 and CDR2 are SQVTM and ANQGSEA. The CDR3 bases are TGCAGCGTTGAACCGGGACAGACCTATGGCTACACCTTC. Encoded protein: CSVEPGQTYGYTF. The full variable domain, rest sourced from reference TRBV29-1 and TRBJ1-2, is SAVISQKPSRDICQRGTSLTIQCQVDSQVTMMFWYRQQPGQSLTLIATANQGSEATYESGFVIDKFPISRPNLTFSTLTVSNMSPEDSSIYLCSVEPGQTYGYTFGSGTRLTVV.

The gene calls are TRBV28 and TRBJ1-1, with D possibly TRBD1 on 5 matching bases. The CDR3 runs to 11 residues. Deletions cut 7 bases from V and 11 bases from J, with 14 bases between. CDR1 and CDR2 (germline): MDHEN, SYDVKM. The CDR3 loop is CASTRADGAFF. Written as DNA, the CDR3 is TGTGCCAGCACCAGGGCAGACGGGGCTTTCTTT.

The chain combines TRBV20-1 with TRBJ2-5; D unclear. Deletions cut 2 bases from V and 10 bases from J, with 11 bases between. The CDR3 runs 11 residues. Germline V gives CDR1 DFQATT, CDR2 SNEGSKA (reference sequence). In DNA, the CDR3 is TGCAGTGCTAGATACAAAGTTGACCAGTACTTC. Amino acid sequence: CSARYKVDQYF.

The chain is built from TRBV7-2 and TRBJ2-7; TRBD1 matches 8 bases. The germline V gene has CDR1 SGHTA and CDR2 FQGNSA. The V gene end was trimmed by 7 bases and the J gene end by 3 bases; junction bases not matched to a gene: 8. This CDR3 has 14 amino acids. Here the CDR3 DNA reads TGTGCCAGCATCACAGGACAGGGCTACTACGAGCAGTACTTC. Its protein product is CASITGQGYYEQYF.

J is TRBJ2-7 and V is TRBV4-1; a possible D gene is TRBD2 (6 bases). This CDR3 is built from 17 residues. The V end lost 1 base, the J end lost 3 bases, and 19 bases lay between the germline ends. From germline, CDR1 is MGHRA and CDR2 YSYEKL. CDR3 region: CASSQVAAGNGIYEQYF. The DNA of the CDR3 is TGCGCCAGCAGCCAAGTCGCCGCGGGGAACGGGATCTACGAGCAGTACTTC.

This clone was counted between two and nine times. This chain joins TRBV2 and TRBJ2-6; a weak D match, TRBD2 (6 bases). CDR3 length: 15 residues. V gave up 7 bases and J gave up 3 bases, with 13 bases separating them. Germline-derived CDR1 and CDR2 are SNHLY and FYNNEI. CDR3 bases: TGTGCCAGCAATTGGGGGGAAGGTGGGGCCAACGTCCTGACTTTC. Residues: CASNWGEGGANVLTF.

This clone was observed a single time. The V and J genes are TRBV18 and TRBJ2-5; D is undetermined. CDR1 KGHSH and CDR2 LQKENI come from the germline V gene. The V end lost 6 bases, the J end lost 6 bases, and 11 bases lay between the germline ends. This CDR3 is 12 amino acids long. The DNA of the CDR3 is TGTGCCAGCTCCCTAGAGTTGCAGACCCAGTACTTC. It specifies CASSLELQTQYF.

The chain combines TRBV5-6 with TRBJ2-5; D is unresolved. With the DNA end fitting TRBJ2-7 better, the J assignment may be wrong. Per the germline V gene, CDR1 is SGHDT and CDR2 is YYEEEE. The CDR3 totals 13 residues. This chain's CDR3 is CASSLAPPYEQYF. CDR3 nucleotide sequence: TGTGCCAGCAGCTTGGCACCACCCTACGAGCAGTACTTC.

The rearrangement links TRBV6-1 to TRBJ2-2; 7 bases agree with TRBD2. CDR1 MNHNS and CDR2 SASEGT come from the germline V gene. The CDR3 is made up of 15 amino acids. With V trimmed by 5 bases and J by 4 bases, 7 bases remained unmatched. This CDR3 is CASSWEGLSTGELFF. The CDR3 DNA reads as TGTGCCAGCAGTTGGGAGGGCCTAAGCACCGGGGAGCTGTTTTTT.

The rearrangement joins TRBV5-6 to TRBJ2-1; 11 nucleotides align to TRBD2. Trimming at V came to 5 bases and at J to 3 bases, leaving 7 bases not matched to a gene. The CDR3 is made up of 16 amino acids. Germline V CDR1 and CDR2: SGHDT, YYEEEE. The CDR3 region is CASRKIGTSGYNEQFF. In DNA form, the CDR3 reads TGTGCCAGCAGAAAAATTGGGACTAGCGGCTACAATGAGCAGTTCTTC.

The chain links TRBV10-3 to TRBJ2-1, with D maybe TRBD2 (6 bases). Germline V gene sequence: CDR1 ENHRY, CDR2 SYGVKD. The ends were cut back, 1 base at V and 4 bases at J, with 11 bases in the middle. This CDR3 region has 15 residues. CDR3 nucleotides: TGTGCCATCAGTGAGTTCGCTAGCGCTTACAATGAGCAGTTCTTC. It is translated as CAISEFASAYNEQFF.

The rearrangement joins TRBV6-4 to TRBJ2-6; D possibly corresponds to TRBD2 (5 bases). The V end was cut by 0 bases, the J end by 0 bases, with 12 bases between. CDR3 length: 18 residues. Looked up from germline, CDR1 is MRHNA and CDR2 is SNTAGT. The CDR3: CASSDSGGGRSGANVLTF. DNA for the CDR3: TGTGCCAGCAGTGACTCAGGAGGAGGCCGCTCTGGGGCCAACGTCCTGACTTTC.

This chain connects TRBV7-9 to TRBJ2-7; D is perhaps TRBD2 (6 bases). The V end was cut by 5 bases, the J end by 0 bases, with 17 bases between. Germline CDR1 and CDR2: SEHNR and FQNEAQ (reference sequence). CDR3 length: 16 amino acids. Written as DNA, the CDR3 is TGTGCCAGCAGCCCACTTAGCGGCGCGAGCTCCTACGAGCAGTACTTC. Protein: CASSPLSGASSYEQYF.